What follows describes a single TCR beta chain. The sample belongs to a study of blood T cells in healthy people across ages. Isolation recovered at least 6 million PBMCs from every sample. Next came a second PCR, run for roughly 6 to 11 cycles, which used a sample-barcoded 5' primer along with a J-beta primer mix. TCRdb re-derived calls from the 5' RACE reads in MiXCR, one entry per CDR3 protein. Here the sample spans about 1.4 million distinct CDR3 sequences, approximately 59% being singletons. The J segment lost 9 bases and the V segment lost 4 bases, leaving 5 bases of the junction unmatched. The V gene's germline CDR1 is MNHNS and CDR2 SASEGT. The CDR3 consists of 13 residues.

The clonotype was recovered from a man aged 18 to 35 in good health. This chain links TRBV6-1 with TRBJ1-5; 8 bases match TRBD1. The sample comprised blood. In DNA form, the CDR3 reads TGTGCCAGCAGTGTCGACAGGGGAGTGCCCCAGCATTTT. It yields the protein CASSVDRGVPQHF.